The clone carrying this T cell receptor beta chain was counted a single time. What it recognizes is unknown. The data stem from a study of regulatory T cells in long-lasting Graves disease. Specified time point: persistent/refractory GD, antithyroid drugs over 5 years with positive TRAb. Making the TCR library involved RNA that had been extracted from PBMCs. Researchers made TCR beta libraries by using iRepertoire HTBI primers and running Arm-PCR on CDR3 regions. In TCRdb, the multiplex PCR reads were re-called with MiXCR into one record per CDR3 protein. The sample yields fewer than 550,000 distinct CDR3 sequences, about 22% seen once. Regarding the study as a whole: Persistent Graves' patients showed a TCR diversity that was lower than that of newly diagnosed ones.

CDR3 length: 17 amino acids. V lost 3 bases and J lost 5, with 17 bases in between. Germline V gene data show CDR1 as MNHEY and CDR2 as SMNVEV (reference sequence). The starting material was peripheral blood mononuclear cells (PBMCs), obtained when the disease was refractory, from a patient treated with antithyroid drugs. This chain uses TRBV27 with TRBJ1-6, with D tentatively TRBD1 (6 bases). The receptor was isolated from a female donor with Graves disease. The CDR3 reads CASSLGLGHPNNSPLHF. CDR3 in DNA: TGTGCCAGCAGTTTGGGGTTGGGACACCCGAATAATTCACCCCTCCACTTT.